This T cell receptor (beta chain) derives from a study of cytomegalovirus exposure and HLA in healthy donors. Germline V gene sequence: CDR1 KGHSH, CDR2 LQKENI. The ends lost 1 base at V and 8 bases at J; junction bases unmatched: 7. This CDR3 comprises 15 residues. PCR used 60 Vbeta primers and 13 Jbeta primers. Sequencing was performed with immunoSEQ multiplex PCR; in TCRdb, only in-frame clones are kept and a portion is missing. Seen here are 150,000 to 200,000 clones, 77% observed once, and the top ten hold less than 1.5%. The V and J genes are TRBV18 and TRBJ1-4, with 7 bases aligning to TRBD1. The receptor was derived from a man younger than 35 in good health and CMV-seronegative. The sequenced sample consisted of PBMCs. The CDR3 sequence is CASSPRVQGVEKLFF. The CDR3 region has the DNA TGTGCCAGCTCACCACGAGTTCAGGGGGTCGAAAAACTGTTTTTT.